This T cell receptor beta chain was captured in a study of T-cell reconstitution after alpha-beta-depleted transplantation in children. The CDR3 is made up of 17 amino acids. V dropped 0 bases and J dropped 4; count of bases not matched to a gene: 8. Germline CDR1 LGHNA, CDR2 YSLEER. Unique molecular identifiers were built into the TCRbeta library. Using its own MiXCR run on the PCR reads, TCRdb lists one record per CDR3 protein. Of more than 200,000 distinct CDR3 sequences in the sample, around 9.7% were seen once. This specimen was PBMCs from the stem cell graft donor, taken from the stem cell graft. This chain links TRBV4-3 with TRBJ2-1; 8 nucleotides agree with TRBD1. This sequence originates from a human donor who donated a stem cell graft to a child with SCID. The CDR3 is CASSQERVGTGYNEQFF. Written as DNA, the CDR3 is TGCGCCAGCAGCCAAGAAAGGGTAGGGACAGGATACAATGAGCAGTTCTTC.